The T cell receptor beta chain under discussion was sequenced for a study of PD-L1 blockade in urothelial cancer. Study information: Investigators checked blood 3 weeks (second dose) and 6 weeks after treatment start. Typically, measured as a median, blood samples had 141,255 T cells.

Clones were read by immunoSEQ multiplex PCR, and TCRdb kept only the in-frame ones, dropping some. The sample yields approximately 50,000 clones, about four fifths seen once. Germline-derived CDR1 and CDR2 are MNHEY and SMNVEV (reference sequence). The CDR3 covers 12 residues. Deletions cut 6 bases from V and 5 bases from J, with 11 bases between. Time point noted: pretreatment peripheral blood. The rearrangement uses TRBV27 and TRBJ2-7, with a weak D call TRBD1 (6 bases). This sample comprised PBMCs, obtained around atezolizumab (anti-PD-L1) treatment. The TCR was taken from a man aged 45-65 years with urothelial cancer. CDR3 residues: CASSQQGHEQYF. DNA for the CDR3: TGTGCCAGCAGCCAACAGGGCCACGAGCAGTACTTC.